Here is one T cell receptor beta chain with its context. No patient had autoimmune disease or received systemic immunosuppression. Researchers took blood at baseline, on cycle 4 day 1, and on cycle 7 day 1. TCRdb's table, derived via immunoSEQ multiplex PCR, lists solely in-frame clones and lacks some. The sample lists 15,000 to 20,000 clones, more than 60% occurring once. These data come from a study of OX40 agonist ivuxolimab in advanced cancers. Study-level background: Patients received intravenous ivuxolimab every 2 weeks at 0.01 to 10 mg/kg. Prior anti-PD-1, anti-PD-L1 or anti-CTLA-4 therapy was allowed; approximately 41% had some.

Sequencing was performed on CD4+ or CD8+ T cells sorted from blood, taken in a trial of the OX40 agonist ivuxolimab. This TCR was sampled from an adult with an advanced solid tumor such as melanoma, head and neck, liver or kidney cancer.

The CDR3 DNA sequence: TGTGCCAGCAGCTTACCAGGGGGCTTTGGCTACACCTTC. Translating gives CASSLPGGFGYTF. The rearrangement joins TRBV7-9 to TRBJ1-2, with TRBD1 matching 8 bases. This CDR3 is 13 amino acids long. CDR1 is SEHNR and CDR2 is FQNEAQ in the germline V gene (reference sequence). Trimming cost V 2 bases and J 7 bases; bases outside gene matches: 3.